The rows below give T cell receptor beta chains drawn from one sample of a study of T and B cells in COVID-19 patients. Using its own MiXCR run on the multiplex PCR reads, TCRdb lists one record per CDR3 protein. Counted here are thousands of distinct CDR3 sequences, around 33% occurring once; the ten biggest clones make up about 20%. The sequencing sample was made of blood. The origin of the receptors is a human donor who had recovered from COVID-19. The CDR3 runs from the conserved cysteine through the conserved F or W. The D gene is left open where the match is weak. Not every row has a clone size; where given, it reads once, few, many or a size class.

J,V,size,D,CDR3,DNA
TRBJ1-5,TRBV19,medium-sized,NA,CASMPRIVSNQPQHF,TGTGCCAGTATGCCCAGGATAGTGAGCAATCAGCCCCAGCATTTT
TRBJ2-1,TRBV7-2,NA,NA,CASRWTGNYNEQFF,TGTGCCAGCAGGTGGACCGGGAACTACAATGAGCAGTTCTTC
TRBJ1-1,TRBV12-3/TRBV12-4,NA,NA,CASRGPGYHEAFF,TGTGCCAGCAGGGGACCGGGCTACCACGAAGCTTTCTTT
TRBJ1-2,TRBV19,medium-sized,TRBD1,CASSRQGYGYTF,TGTGCCAGTAGTAGACAGGGGTATGGCTACACCTTC
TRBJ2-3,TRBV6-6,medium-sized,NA,CASSYDYGRDTQYF,TGTGCCAGCAGTTACGACTACGGCCGAGATACGCAGTATTTT
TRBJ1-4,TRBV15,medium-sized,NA,CATSRAKRDDEKLFF,TGTGCCACCAGCAGAGCAAAAAGGGATGATGAAAAACTGTTTTTT
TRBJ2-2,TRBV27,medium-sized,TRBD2,CASNPGTSGTGELFF,TGTGCCAGCAATCCCGGGACTAGCGGGACCGGGGAGCTGTTTTTT
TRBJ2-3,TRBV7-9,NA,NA,CASSPTADTQYF,TGTGCCAGCAGCCCCACGGCAGATACGCAGTATTTT
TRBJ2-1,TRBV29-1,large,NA,CSVGVGGNEQFF,TGCAGCGTGGGGGTGGGGGGCAATGAGCAGTTCTTC
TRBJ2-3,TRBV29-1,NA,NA,CSASGGTGTDTQYF,TGCAGCGCTTCAGGGGGGACCGGCACAGATACGCAGTATTTT
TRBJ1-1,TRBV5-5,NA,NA,CASSPIGGDAEAFF,TGTGCCAGCAGCCCCATCGGAGGGGACGCTGAAGCTTTCTTT
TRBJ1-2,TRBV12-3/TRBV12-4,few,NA,CASSRGPAVYGYTF,TGTGCCAGCAGTCGGGGACCCGCCGTCTATGGCTACACCTTC
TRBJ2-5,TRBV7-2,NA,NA,CASSWNFDRRETQYF,TGTGCCAGCAGCTGGAATTTCGACAGGAGAGAGACCCAGTACTTC
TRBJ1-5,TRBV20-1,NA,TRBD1,CSATFQTGPNQPQHF,TGCAGTGCTACCTTTCAGACAGGGCCCAATCAGCCCCAGCATTTT
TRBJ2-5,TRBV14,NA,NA,CASSRTDFQETQYF,TGTGCCAGCAGCCGGACAGATTTCCAAGAGACCCAGTACTTC